This T cell receptor (beta chain) was recorded in a study of blood T cell repertoires in COVID-19. Study details: Some COVID-19 samples were acute and others convalescent; all came from the United States, Italy and Spain. Sources were T cells, B-cell-depleted T cells, or PBMCs; the material itself was cDNA or gDNA.

In the study's own analysis: Amplification of reference gene primers provided the estimated nucleated cell counts. Sequencing was performed with immunoSEQ multiplex PCR; in TCRdb, only in-frame clones are kept and a portion is missing. That table is the source of V, J and clone size, and D and trimming were worked out from the DNA. The sample shows around 140,000 clones, about 81% of them seen only once. Germline V gives CDR1 SGHTA, CDR2 FQGNSA. Trimming took 4 bases from V and 3 from J, leaving 12 bases between them. CDR3 length equals 14 residues. The receptor's source is a woman over 75 with acute or convalescent COVID-19. V usage is TRBV7-2 and J usage is TRBJ1-2; D may be TRBD1 (6 bases). Sequencing was done on a sample of peripheral blood. Here the CDR3 DNA reads TGTGCCAGCAGCTCCTCCGGGACATACTATGGCTACACCTTC. Encoded protein: CASSSSGTYYGYTF.